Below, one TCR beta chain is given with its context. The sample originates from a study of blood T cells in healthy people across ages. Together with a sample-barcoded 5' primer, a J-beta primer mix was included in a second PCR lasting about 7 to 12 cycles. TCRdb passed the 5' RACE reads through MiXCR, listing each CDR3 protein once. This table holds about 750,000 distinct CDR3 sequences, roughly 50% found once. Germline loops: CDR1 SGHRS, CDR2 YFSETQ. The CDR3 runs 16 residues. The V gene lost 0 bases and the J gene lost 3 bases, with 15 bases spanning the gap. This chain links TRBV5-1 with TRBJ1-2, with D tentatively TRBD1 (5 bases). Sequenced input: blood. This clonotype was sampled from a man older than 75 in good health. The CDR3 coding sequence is TGCGCCAGCAGCTTGGTTTCGGGCAGGGAAGACTATGGCTACACCTTC. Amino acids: CASSLVSGREDYGYTF.